Following are 16 T cell receptor beta chains from one sample sequenced in a study of PD-L1 blockade in urothelial cancer. Time point reported: pretreatment peripheral blood. Sequencing was performed with immunoSEQ multiplex PCR; in TCRdb, only in-frame clones are kept and a portion is missing. Of 90,000 or so clones listed, around 89% are singletons. The input for sequencing was PBMCs, taken around atezolizumab (anti-PD-L1) treatment. The receptor set was obtained from a woman aged 80 or over with urothelial cancer.

This clone was seen only a few times. The chain has TRBV9 and TRBJ2-1, with D perhaps TRBD2 (5 bases). The CDR3 has 11 residues. Germline CDR1 is SGDLS and CDR2 is YYNGEE. V shed 4 bases and J shed 7 bases, with 6 bases lying between them. This chain's CDR3 is CASSSGNEQFF. The CDR3 nucleotides are TGTGCCAGCAGCTCGGGGAATGAGCAGTTCTTC. Full variable domain (remainder filled in from reference TRBV9 and TRBJ2-1): DSGVTQTPKHLITATGQRVTLRCSPRSGDLSVYWYQQSLDQGLQFLIQYYNGEERAKGNILERFSAQQFPDLHSELNLSSLELGDSALYFCASSSGNEQFFGPGTRLTVL.

The gene calls are TRBV14 and TRBJ2-7; D is uncertain. V lost 1 base and J 6 bases, leaving 10 bases between the germline ends. The CDR3 consists of 13 residues. Germline-derived CDR1 and CDR2 are SGHDN and FVKESK. CDR3 sequence reads: CASSQATFGEQYF. CDR3 in DNA: TGTGCCAGCAGCCAAGCCACTTTCGGCGAGCAGTACTTC.

This chain connects TRBV7-3 to TRBJ1-2; weak D call: TRBD1 (5 bases). This CDR3 comprises 15 residues. Germline V CDR1 and CDR2: SGHTA, FQGTGA. V lost 2 bases and J 5 bases, leaving 15 bases between the germline ends. CDR3 residues: CASSLEPGHPYGYTF. In DNA, the CDR3 is TGTGCCAGCAGCTTAGAACCAGGGCACCCTTATGGCTACACCTTC.

This clone was picked up one time. This chain joins TRBV29-1 and TRBJ1-1; unclear D gene. The V end was cut by 4 bases, the J end by 3 bases, with 12 bases between. This CDR3 region has 13 residues. Germline CDR1 is SQVTM and CDR2 is ANQGSEA. DNA of the CDR3: TGCAGCGTTGTAGCGGGCGGGTACACTGAAGCTTTCTTT. This codes for CSVVAGGYTEAFF.

This sequence joins TRBV4-2 and TRBJ2-1; 7 bases fit TRBD2. Germline V gene lookup returns CDR1 LGHNA and CDR2 YNFKEQ. The V gene end was trimmed by 5 bases and the J gene end by 4 bases; junction bases not matched to a gene: 14. The CDR3 is 17 residues long. The CDR3 nucleotides are TGTGCCAGCAGCTCTCGGGACTACCGAGACATATACAATGAGCAGTTCTTC. Encoded protein: CASSSRDYRDIYNEQFF.

J is TRBJ1-1 and V is TRBV7-3, with TRBD1 matching 9 bases. The CDR3 sequence is 14 residues long. V lost 5 bases to trimming and J lost 10 bases; unmatched junction nucleotides: 11. CDR1 is SGHTA, CDR2 FQGTGA, per germline. Here the CDR3 DNA reads TGTGCCAGCAGCAGCGGGACAGGGAGGCTGCCAGCTTTCTTT. Its translation is CASSSGTGRLPAFF. The full variable domain, in which reference TRBV7-3 and TRBJ1-1 provide the parts outside the CDR3, is GAGVSQTPSNKVTEKGKYVELRCDPISGHTALYWYRQSLGQGPEFLIYFQGTGAADDSGLPNDRFFAVRPEGSVSTLKIQRTERGDSAVYLCASSSGTGRLPAFFGQGTRLTVV.

This clone was seen more than once but under ten times. The genes are TRBV5-1 and TRBJ1-1; no definite D call. The length of the CDR3 is 14 residues. Germline assignment: CDR1 SGHRS and CDR2 YFSETQ. Between the trimmed V and J ends, which lost 4 bases and 1 base, there was a span of 11 bases. The chain's CDR3 is CASSTHGSNTEAFF. DNA of the CDR3: TGCGCCAGCAGCACTCACGGGTCGAACACTGAAGCTTTCTTT.

The V and J genes are TRBV28 and TRBJ2-5; D is unresolved. V gave up 2 bases and J gave up 3 bases, with 7 bases separating them. Germline V gene sequence: CDR1 MDHEN, CDR2 SYDVKM. The CDR3 spans 13 residues. DNA of the CDR3: TGTGCCAGCAGTTTACCCCCCAAAGAGACCCAGTACTTC. The encoded protein is CASSLPPKETQYF.

This chain connects TRBV5-8 to TRBJ1-3; D gene ambiguous. V was pared by 2 bases and J by 4 bases, with 10 bases between. The CDR3 has 14 amino acids. Germline V CDR1 and CDR2: SGHTS, YDEGEE. The CDR3 is CASSLGTAGNTIYF. The CDR3 region has the DNA TGTGCCAGCAGCTTAGGAACAGCCGGAAACACCATATATTTT. The full variable domain, with the rest looked up from reference TRBV5-8 and TRBJ1-3, is EAGVTQSPTHLIKTRGQQATLRCSPISGHTSVYWYQQALGLGLQFLLWYDEGEERNRGNFPPRFSGRQFPNYSSELNVNALELEDSALYLCASSLGTAGNTIYFGEGSWLTVV.

The V call is TRBV7-2, the J call TRBJ1-1, with a tentative D call TRBD1 (6 bases). Germline lookup yields CDR1 SGHTA and CDR2 FQGNSA. V was clipped by 0 bases and J by 5 bases, with 19 bases between them. The CDR3 runs to 17 residues. The CDR3 DNA reads as TGTGCCAGCAGCTTAGCAGGAGGAGGGGGGGCAGGAACTGAAGCTTTCTTT. It is translated as CASSLAGGGGAGTEAFF.

The chain employs TRBV7-9 and TRBJ2-7, with a possible D match to TRBD2 (6 bases). V was pared by 4 bases and J by 0 bases, with 16 bases between. CDR3 length: 16 residues. Germline V CDR1 and CDR2: SEHNR, FQNEAQ (reference sequence). CDR3 region: CASSSVGGRGSYEQYF. The CDR3 coding sequence is TGTGCCAGCAGCTCAGTAGGAGGGCGGGGCTCCTACGAGCAGTACTTC. Complete variable domain (other parts from reference TRBV7-9 and TRBJ2-7): DTGVSQNPRHKITKRGQNVTFRCDPISEHNRLYWYRQTLGQGPEFLTYFQNEAQLEKSRLLSDRFSAERPKGSFSTLEIQRTEQGDSAMYLCASSSVGGRGSYEQYFGPGTRLTVT.

The chain carries TRBV11-2 and TRBJ1-1; TRBD1 matches at 9 bases. The germline V gene has CDR1 SGHAT and CDR2 FQNNGV. The CDR3 is 13 amino acids. V lost 6 bases and J lost 11; bases outside the gene matches: 10. CDR3 residues: CASRYTGGRGAFF. The CDR3 DNA reads as TGTGCCAGCAGATATACAGGGGGCAGAGGGGCTTTCTTT. The complete variable domain, with remaining parts taken from reference TRBV11-2 and TRBJ1-1, reads EAGVAQSPRYKIIEKRQSVAFWCNPISGHATLYWYQQILGQGPKLLIQFQNNGVVDDSQLPKDRFSAERLKGVDSTLKIQPAKLEDSAVYLCASRYTGGRGAFFGQGTRLTVV.

This clone has a single count. The V call is TRBV18, the J call TRBJ2-1; D remains ambiguous. Trimming shortened V by 3 bases and J by 5 bases, and 5 bases separated the two germline ends. The V gene's germline CDR1 is KGHSH and CDR2 LQKENI. This CDR3 contains 12 residues. CDR3 region: CASSPLDNEQFF. The CDR3 DNA reads as TGTGCCAGCTCACCGTTAGACAATGAGCAGTTCTTC.

Only a few counts were recorded for this clone. This chain links TRBV10-1 with TRBJ2-7, with TRBD1 identical over 11 bases. Germline trimming cut 5 bases from V and 5 bases from J; bases unmatched to any gene: 5. The V gene's germline CDR1 is WNHNN and CDR2 SYGVQD (reference sequence). The CDR3 loop spans 14 amino acids. The CDR3 sequence is CASSPRTGGHEQYF. CDR3 in DNA: TGCGCCAGCAGTCCAAGGACAGGGGGCCACGAGCAGTACTTC.

This chain connects TRBV28 to TRBJ1-5, with TRBD1 matching 9 bases. Trimming at V came to 5 bases and at J to 3 bases, leaving 5 bases not matched to a gene. This CDR3 spans 15 amino acids. Germline V lookup: CDR1 MDHEN, CDR2 SYDVKM. The CDR3, as DNA: TGTGCCAGCAGTCCTGGGACAGGGATCAATCAGCCCCAGCATTTT. Residues: CASSPGTGINQPQHF.

This clone was observed a few times. The chain combines TRBV28 with TRBJ1-2; possible D gene TRBD1, 5 bases. The ends were cut back, 3 bases at V and 3 bases at J, with 11 bases in the middle. Germline V gene lookup returns CDR1 MDHEN and CDR2 SYDVKM. This CDR3 region has 14 residues. The CDR3 DNA reads TGTGCCAGCAGTTTTCAGCAGGGCTACTATGGCTACACCTTC. Its translation: CASSFQQGYYGYTF.